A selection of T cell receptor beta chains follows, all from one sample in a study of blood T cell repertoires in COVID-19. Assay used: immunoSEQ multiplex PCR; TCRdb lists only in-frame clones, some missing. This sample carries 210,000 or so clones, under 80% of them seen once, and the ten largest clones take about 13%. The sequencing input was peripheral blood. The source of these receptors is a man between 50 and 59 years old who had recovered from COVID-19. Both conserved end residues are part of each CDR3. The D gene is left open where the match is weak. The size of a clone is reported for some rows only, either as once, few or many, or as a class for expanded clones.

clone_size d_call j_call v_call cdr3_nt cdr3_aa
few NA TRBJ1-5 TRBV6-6 TGTGCCAGCAACCCAAAGACAGGAGGAACTCAGCCCCAGCATTTT CASNPKTGGTQPQHF
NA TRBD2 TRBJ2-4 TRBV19 TGTGCCAGTAGCGGACTAGCGTTAGTGGACATTCAGTACTTC CASSGLALVDIQYF
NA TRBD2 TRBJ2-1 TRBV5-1 TGCGCCAGCAGCCAGGGACTAGCGGGACACACTGAGCAGTTCTTC CASSQGLAGHTEQFF
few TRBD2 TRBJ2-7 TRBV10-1 TGCGCCAGCAGTGAGGGACTAGCGGGAAACTACGAGCAGTACTTC CASSEGLAGNYEQYF
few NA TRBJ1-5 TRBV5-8 TGTGCCAGCAGCCTCCCGTGGACAGATAGCAATCAGCCCCAGCATTTT CASSLPWTDSNQPQHF
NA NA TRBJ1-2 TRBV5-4 TGTGCCAGCAGCCAGGGGCTGAATTTGGATGGCTACACCTTC CASSQGLNLDGYTF
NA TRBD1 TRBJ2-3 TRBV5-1 TGCGCCAGCAGCTTCCGGGACAGTGAGACAGATACGCAGTATTTT CASSFRDSETDTQYF
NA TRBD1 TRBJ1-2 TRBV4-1 TGCGCCAGCAGCCAAGATCTCCTGGCCGGACAGGCCGATGGCTACACCTTC CASSQDLLAGQADGYTF
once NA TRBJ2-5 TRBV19 TGTGCCAGTGGCCGCGGGGGCGACAGGGAGACCCAGTACTTC CASGRGGDRETQYF
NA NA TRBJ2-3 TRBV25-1 TGTGCCAGCAGTGAATCCTCAGATACGCAGTATTTT CASSESSDTQYF
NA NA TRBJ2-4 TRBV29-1 TGCAGCGTTGACGGAGTCGGAAACATTCAGTACTTC CSVDGVGNIQYF
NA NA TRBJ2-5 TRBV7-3 TGTGCCAGCAGCTTAAATGGTCTGGGCGAAGAGACCCAGTACTTC CASSLNGLGEETQYF
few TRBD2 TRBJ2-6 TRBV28 TGTGCCAGCAACTCTCTAGCGGCTGGGGCCAACGTCCTGACTTTC CASNSLAAGANVLTF
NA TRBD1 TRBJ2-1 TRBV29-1 TGCAGCGTTGATAGGACAGGGACCGGTGAGCAGTTCTTC CSVDRTGTGEQFF
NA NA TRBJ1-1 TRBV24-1 TGTGCAACACCAGTACAGTGGGGGGAGGGTGAAGCTTTCTTT CATPVQWGEGEAFF
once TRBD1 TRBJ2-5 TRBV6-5 TGTGCCAGCAGTCGGGGACAGGGGGCGGGAGAGACCCAGTACTTC CASSRGQGAGETQYF
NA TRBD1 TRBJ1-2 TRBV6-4 TGTGCCAGCAGTGCCGAGCTGACAGGGTCCTATGGCTACACCTTC CASSAELTGSYGYTF
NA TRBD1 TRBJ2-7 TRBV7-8 TGTGCCAGCAGCAGGGACAGGGAAGGGGAGCAGTACTTC CASSRDREGEQYF
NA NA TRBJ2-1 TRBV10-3 TGTGCCATCAGTGAGTCGAGTAAGAAGTTCTTC CAISESSKKFF
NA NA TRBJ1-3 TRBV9 TGTGCCAGCAGCGTAGCTACTGGAAACACCATATATTTT CASSVATGNTIYF
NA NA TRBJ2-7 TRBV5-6 TGTGCCAGCAGCACCAACAGCTACGAGCAGTACTTC CASSTNSYEQYF
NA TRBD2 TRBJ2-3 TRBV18 TGTGCCAGCTCACCTAGCGGGGATAACACAGATACGCAGTATTTT CASSPSGDNTDTQYF
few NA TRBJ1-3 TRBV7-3 TGTGCCAGCAGACCGGGGGAGGGAATTGGATCTGGAAACACCATATATTTT CASRPGEGIGSGNTIYF
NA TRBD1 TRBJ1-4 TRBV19 TGTGCCAGTACCGCGGACAGGGATCGAGAAAAACTGTTTTTT CASTADRDREKLFF
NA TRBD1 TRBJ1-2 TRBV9 TGTGCCAGCTCTGGGGGACAGCGCTGGGATGGCTACACCTTC CASSGGQRWDGYTF
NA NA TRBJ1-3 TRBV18 TGTGCCAGCTCACCACTCAGGGGCGATGGAAACACCATATATTTT CASSPLRGDGNTIYF
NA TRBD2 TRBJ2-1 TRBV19 TGTGCCAGCCGGACTAGCGGGAGACATGAGCAGTTCTTC CASRTSGRHEQFF
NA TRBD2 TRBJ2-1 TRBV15 TGTGCCACGGGGCGGCGGGAGGTGGTGGATGAGCAGTTCTTC CATGRREVVDEQFF
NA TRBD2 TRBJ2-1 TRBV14 TGTGCCAGCAGCCGAGCGGGAGTAAGAAATGAGCAGTTCTTC CASSRAGVRNEQFF
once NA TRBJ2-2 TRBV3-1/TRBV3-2 TGTGCCAGCAGCACCCTTTCTAGAGACTACGATACGTGGGAGCTGTTTTTT CASSTLSRDYDTWELFF
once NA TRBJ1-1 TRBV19 TGTGCCAGTAGTCCCTTTATGAACACTGAAGCTTTCTTT CASSPFMNTEAFF
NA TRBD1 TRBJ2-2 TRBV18 TGTGCCAGCTCGCTTTCCAAACAGGGGCTCGGGGAGCTGTTTTTT CASSLSKQGLGELFF
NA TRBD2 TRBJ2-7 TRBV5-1 TGCGCCAGCAGCTTGCCTAGCGGGAGATACGAGCAGTACTTC CASSLPSGRYEQYF
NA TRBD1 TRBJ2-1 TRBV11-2 TGTGCCAGCAGCTTAGCGGGGGACAGGGTAGATGAGCAGTTCTTC CASSLAGDRVDEQFF
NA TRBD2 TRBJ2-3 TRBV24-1 TGTGCCACCACCGGGACTAGCGGGAGCACAGATACGCAGTATTTT CATTGTSGSTDTQYF
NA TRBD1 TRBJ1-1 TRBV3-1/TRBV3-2 TGTGCCAGCAGCCAAGGGACAGGGAACACTGAAGCTTTCTTT CASSQGTGNTEAFF
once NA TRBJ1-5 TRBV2 TGTGCCAGCAGTGACAGGGGAGAACAGCCCCAGCATTTT CASSDRGEQPQHF
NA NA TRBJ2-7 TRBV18 TGTGCCAGCTCACCAAAGGGCGGAGGGACTTCCTACGAGCAGTACTTC CASSPKGGGTSYEQYF
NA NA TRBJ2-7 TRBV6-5 TGTGCCAGCATCGCCCCAGGGGCAGGGGTCTACGAGCAGTACTTC CASIAPGAGVYEQYF
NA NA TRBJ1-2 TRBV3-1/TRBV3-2 TGTGCCAGCAGCATAGGACAGTATGGCTACACCTTC CASSIGQYGYTF
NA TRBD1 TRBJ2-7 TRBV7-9 TGTGCCAGCAGCCCGCACACCGGGACAGGGGTCCACGAGCAGTACTTC CASSPHTGTGVHEQYF
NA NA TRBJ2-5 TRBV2 TGTGCCAGCACACTTCAAGAGACCCAGTACTTC CASTLQETQYF
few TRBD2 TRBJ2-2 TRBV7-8 TGTGCCAGCAGCCCTAGGATGGGCGGGAGCGGCACCGGGGAGCTGTTTTTT CASSPRMGGSGTGELFF
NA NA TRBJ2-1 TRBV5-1 TGCGCCAGCAGCTTACTGACAGGCGACTCCTACAATGAGCAGTTCTTC CASSLLTGDSYNEQFF
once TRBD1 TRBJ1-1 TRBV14 TGTGCCAGCAGCCGAACAGGGGGCGACTTCATGGTCCACACTGAAGCTTTCTTT CASSRTGGDFMVHTEAFF
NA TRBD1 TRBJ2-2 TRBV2 TGTGCCAGCAGTGTATTATGGGGACAGGGGAGGGCCGGGGAGCTGTTTTTT CASSVLWGQGRAGELFF
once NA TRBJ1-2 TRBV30 TGTGCCTGGAAAAATATAAGAGTGATCGGCTATGGCTACACCTTC CAWKNIRVIGYGYTF
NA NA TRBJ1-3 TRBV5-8 TGTGCCAGCAGTTGGAGTCAATCTGGAAACACCATATATTTT CASSWSQSGNTIYF